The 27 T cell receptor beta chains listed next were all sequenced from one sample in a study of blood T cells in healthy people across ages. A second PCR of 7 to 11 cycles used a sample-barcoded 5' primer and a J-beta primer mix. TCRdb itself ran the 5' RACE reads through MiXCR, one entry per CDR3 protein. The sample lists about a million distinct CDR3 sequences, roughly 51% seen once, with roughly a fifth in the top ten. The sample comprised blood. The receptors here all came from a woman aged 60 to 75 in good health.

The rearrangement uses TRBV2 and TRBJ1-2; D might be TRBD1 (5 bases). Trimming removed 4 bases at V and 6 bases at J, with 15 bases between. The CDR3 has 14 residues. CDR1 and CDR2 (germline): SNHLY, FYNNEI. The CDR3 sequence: CASSGAWGTDGYTF. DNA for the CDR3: TGTGCCAGCAGTGGGGCTTGGGGGACTGATGGCTACACCTTC.

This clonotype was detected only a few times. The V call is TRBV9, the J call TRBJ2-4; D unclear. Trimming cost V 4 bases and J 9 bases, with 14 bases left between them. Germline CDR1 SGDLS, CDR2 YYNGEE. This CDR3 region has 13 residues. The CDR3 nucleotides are TGTGCCAGCAGCAGCAACCTTTTTAGCATTCAGTACTTC. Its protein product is CASSSNLFSIQYF. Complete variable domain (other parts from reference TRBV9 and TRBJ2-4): DSGVTQTPKHLITATGQRVTLRCSPRSGDLSVYWYQQSLDQGLQFLIQYYNGEERAKGNILERFSAQQFPDLHSELNLSSLELGDSALYFCASSSNLFSIQYFGAGTRLSVL.

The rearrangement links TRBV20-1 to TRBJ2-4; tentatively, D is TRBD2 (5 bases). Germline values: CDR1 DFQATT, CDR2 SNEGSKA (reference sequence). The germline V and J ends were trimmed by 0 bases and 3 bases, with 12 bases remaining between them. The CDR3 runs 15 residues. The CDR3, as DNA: TGCAGTGCTAGAGATGAGGGATGGGTCAAAAACATTCAGTACTTC. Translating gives CSARDEGWVKNIQYF.

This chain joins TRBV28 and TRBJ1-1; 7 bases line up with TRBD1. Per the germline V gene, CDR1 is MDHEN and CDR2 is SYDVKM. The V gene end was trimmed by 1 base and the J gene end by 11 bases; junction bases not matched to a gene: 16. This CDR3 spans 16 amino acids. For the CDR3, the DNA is TGTGCCAGCAGTTTATACTGGCGACAGGGCGCGAGGGGGGCTTTCTTT. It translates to CASSLYWRQGARGAFF.

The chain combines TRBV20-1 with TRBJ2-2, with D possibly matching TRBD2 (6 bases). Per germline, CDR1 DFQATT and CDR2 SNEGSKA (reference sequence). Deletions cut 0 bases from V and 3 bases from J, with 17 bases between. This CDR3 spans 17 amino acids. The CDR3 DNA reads TGCAGTGCTAGAGATCGCGGGATGGTTGAGTACACCGGGGAGCTGTTTTTT. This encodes CSARDRGMVEYTGELFF.

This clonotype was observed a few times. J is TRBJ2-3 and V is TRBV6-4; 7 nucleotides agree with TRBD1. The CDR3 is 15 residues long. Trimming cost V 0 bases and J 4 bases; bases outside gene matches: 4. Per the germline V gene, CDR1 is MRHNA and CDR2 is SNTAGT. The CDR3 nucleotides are TGTGCCAGCAGTGACTCTAAGGGGGCCCCAGATACGCAGTATTTT. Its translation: CASSDSKGAPDTQYF.

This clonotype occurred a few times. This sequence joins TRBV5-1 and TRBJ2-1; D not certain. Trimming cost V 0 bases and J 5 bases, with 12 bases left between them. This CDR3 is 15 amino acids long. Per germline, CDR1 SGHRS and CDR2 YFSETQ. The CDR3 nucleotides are TGCGCCAGCAGCTTGGGGGCTAGTATCCACAATGAGCAGTTCTTC. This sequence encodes CASSLGASIHNEQFF.

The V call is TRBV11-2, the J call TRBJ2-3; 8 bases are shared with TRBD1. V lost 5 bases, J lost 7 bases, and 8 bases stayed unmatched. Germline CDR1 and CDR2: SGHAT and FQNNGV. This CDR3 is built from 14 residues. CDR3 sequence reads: CASSPDRGIYTQYF. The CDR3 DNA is TGTGCCAGCAGCCCTGACAGGGGAATTTATACGCAGTATTTT.

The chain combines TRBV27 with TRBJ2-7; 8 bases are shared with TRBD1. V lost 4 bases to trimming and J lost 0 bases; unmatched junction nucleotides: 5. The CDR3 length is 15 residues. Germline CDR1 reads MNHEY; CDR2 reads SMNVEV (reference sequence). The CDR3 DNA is TGTGCCAGCAGTTGGGCAGGGGGCAGCTCCTACGAGCAGTACTTC. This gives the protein CASSWAGGSSYEQYF.

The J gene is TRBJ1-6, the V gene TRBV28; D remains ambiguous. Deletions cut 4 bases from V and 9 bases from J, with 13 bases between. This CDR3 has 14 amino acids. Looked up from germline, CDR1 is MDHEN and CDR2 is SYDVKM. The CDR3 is CASSSPFRVSPLHF. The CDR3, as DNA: TGTGCCAGCAGTTCCCCCTTCAGAGTTTCACCCCTCCACTTT. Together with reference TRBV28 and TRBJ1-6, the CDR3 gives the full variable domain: DVKVTQSSRYLVKRTGEKVFLECVQDMDHENMFWYRQDPGLGLRLIYFSYDVKMKEKGDIPEGYSVSREKKERFSLILESASTNQTSMYLCASSSPFRVSPLHFGNGTRLTVT.

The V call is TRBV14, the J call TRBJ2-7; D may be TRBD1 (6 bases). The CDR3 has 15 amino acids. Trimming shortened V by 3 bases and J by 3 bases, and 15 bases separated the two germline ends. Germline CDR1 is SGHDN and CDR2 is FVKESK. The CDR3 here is CASSQRVGQFYEQYF. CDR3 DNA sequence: TGTGCCAGCAGCCAGCGGGTAGGACAGTTCTACGAGCAGTACTTC.

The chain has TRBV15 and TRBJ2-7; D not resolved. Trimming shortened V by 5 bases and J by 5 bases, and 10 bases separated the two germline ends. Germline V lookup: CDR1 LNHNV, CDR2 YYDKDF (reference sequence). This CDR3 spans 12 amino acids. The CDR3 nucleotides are TGTGCCACCAGCCGCCTAGAAAACGAGCAGTACTTC. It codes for CATSRLENEQYF.

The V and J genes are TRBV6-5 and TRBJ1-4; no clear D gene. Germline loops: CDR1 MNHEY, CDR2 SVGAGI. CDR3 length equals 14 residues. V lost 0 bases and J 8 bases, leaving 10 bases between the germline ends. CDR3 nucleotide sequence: TGTGCCAGCAGTTACTCAGGACCGGGGGAAAAACTGTTTTTT. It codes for CASSYSGPGEKLFF.

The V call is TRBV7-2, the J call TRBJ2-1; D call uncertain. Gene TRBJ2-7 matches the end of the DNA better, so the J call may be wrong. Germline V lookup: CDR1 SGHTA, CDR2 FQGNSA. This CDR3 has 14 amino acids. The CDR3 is CASSHRVATYEQYF. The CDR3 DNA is TGTGCCAGCAGCCACCGTGTAGCAACCTACGAGCAGTACTTC.

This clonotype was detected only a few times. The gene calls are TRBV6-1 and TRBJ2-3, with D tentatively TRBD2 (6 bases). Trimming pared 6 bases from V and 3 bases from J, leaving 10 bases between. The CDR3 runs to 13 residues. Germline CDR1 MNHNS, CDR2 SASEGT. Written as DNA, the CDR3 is TGTGCCAGCAGGGAGGGCGGGACAGATACGCAGTATTTT. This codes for CASREGGTDTQYF.

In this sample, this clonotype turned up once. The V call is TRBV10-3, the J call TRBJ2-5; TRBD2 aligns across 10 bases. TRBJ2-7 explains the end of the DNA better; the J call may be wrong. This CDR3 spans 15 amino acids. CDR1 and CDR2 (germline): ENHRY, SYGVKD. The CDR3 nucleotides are TGTGCCATCAGCAAGACTAGCGGGCCACCCTACGAGCAGTACTTC. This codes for CAISKTSGPPYEQYF.

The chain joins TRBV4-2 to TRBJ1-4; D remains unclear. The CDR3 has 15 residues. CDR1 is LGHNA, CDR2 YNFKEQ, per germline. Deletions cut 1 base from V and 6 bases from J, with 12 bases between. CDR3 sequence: CASSQGTLEDEKLFF. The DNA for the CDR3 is TGTGCCAGCAGCCAAGGGACCCTTGAGGATGAAAAACTGTTTTTT.

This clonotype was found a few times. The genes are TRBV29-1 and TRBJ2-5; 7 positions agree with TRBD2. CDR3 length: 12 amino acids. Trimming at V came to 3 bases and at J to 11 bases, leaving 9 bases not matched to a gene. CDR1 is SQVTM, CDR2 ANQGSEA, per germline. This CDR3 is CSVEGGTYGQYF. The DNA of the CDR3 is TGCAGCGTTGAGGGGGGGACTTACGGGCAGTACTTC.

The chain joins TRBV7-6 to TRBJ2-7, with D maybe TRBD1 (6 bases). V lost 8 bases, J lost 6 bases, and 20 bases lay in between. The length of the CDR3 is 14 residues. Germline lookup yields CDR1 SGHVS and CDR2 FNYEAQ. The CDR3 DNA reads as TGTGCCAGCCGCTCCCCAGGGGTGGCCTCCGAGCAGTACTTC. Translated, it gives CASRSPGVASEQYF.

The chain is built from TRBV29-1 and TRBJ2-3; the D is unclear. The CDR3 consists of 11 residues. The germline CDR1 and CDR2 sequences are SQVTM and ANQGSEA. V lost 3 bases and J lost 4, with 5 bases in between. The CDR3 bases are TGCAGCGTTGATCGGTCAGATACGCAGTATTTT. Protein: CSVDRSDTQYF.

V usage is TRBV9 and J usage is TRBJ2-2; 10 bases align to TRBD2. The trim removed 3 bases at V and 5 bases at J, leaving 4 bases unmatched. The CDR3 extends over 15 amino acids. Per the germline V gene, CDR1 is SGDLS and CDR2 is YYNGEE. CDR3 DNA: TGTGCCAGCAGCGATAGCGGGAGGTCTACCGGGGAGCTGTTTTTT. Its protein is CASSDSGRSTGELFF.

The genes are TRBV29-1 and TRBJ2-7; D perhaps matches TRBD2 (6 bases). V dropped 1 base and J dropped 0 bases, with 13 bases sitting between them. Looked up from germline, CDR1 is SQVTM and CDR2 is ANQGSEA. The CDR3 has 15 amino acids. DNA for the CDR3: TGCAGCGTTGAAGCTAGCGCTTCGAGCTCCTACGAGCAGTACTTC. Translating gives CSVEASASSSYEQYF.

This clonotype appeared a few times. The CDR3 loop reads CSAPLGASSGTQYF. CDR3 coding DNA: TGCAGTGCTCCCCTCGGGGCGTCCTCCGGGACCCAGTACTTC. The V gene is TRBV20-1, the J gene TRBJ2-5; D is possibly TRBD1 or TRBD2 (5 bases each). The CDR3 has 14 amino acids. V lost 5 bases to trimming and J lost 7 bases, with 20 bases between them. Germline V gives CDR1 DFQATT, CDR2 SNEGSKA (reference sequence).

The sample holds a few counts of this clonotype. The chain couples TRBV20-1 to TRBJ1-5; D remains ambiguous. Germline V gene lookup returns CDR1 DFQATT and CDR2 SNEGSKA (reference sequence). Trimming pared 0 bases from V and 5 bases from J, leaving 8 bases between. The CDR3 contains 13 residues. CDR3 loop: CSARDRRDQPQHF. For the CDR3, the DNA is TGCAGTGCTAGAGATAGGAGAGATCAGCCCCAGCATTTT.

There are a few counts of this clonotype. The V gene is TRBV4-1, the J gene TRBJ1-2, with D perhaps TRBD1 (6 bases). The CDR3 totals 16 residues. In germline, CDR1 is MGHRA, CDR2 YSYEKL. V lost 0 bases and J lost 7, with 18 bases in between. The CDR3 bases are TGCGCCAGCAGCCAAGATTTGGAAAGGGGGTTGGTTGGCTACACCTTC. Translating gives CASSQDLERGLVGYTF.

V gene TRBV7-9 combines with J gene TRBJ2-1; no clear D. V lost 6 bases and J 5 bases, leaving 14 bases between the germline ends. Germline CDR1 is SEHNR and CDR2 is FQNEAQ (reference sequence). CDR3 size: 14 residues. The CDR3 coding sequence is TGTGCCAGCAGGCCAACTCCAGGAAACAATGAGCAGTTCTTC. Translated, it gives CASRPTPGNNEQFF.

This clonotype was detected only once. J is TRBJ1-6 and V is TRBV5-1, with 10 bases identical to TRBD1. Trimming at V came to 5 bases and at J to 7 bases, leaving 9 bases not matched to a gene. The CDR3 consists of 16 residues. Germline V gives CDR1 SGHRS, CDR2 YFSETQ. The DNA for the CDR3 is TGCGCCAGCAGGACCGGGACAGGGGAGGAAAATTCACCCCTCCACTTT. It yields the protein CASRTGTGEENSPLHF.